Below, 20 T cell receptor beta chains from the same sample are listed, as sequenced in a study of T cells in Graves' hyperthyroidism and ophthalmopathy. Amplified TCR beta CDR3 regions came from RNA transcripts. TCR CDR3 regions were first amplified by RT-PCR with HTBI primers. Each CDR3 protein is one row after TCRdb ran MiXCR on the multiplex PCR reads. The sample has 350,000 or so distinct CDR3 sequences, about a sixth seen once. The source material was blood. Receptors were obtained from a woman aged 25 to 45 with Graves' hyperthyroidism that later progressed to Graves' ophthalmopathy.

There are many counts of this clonotype. The CDR3 loop reads CATSRGQGAYEQYF. The CDR3 DNA follows: TGTGCCACCAGCAGAGGACAGGGGGCCTACGAGCAGTACTTC. This chain joins TRBV15 and TRBJ2-7; 9 bases align to TRBD1. From germline, CDR1 is LNHNV and CDR2 YYDKDF (reference sequence). Trimming at V came to 1 base and at J to 2 bases, leaving 0 bases not matched to a gene. The CDR3 runs 14 residues.

In this sample, this clonotype turned up many times. The chain joins TRBV7-2 to TRBJ1-1; unclear D gene. The CDR3 contains 15 residues. In germline, CDR1 is SGHTA, CDR2 FQGNSA. V shed 2 bases and J shed 0 bases, with 10 bases lying between them. CDR3 sequence (DNA): TGTGCCAGCAGCTTAATAGGCAGCATGAACACTGAAGCTTTCTTT. Its translation: CASSLIGSMNTEAFF.

This sequence joins TRBV4-2 and TRBJ2-2; no clear D gene. With 1 base removed from V and 7 bases from J, the gap between germline ends came to 19 bases. Germline V gene sequence: CDR1 LGHNA, CDR2 YNFKEQ. The CDR3 covers 17 residues. CDR3 loop: CASSQAEFGWSIGELFF. The DNA of the CDR3 is TGTGCCAGCAGCCAAGCGGAGTTCGGTTGGTCGATCGGGGAGCTGTTTTTT.

In its sample, this clonotype was seen many times. The CDR3 nucleotides are TGTGCCAGCAGACCCGACAGTTATAGCAATCAGCCCCAGCATTTT. It specifies CASRPDSYSNQPQHF. The chain links TRBV6-1 to TRBJ1-5; a possible D gene is TRBD1 (5 bases). CDR3 length: 15 residues. Germline V gene lookup returns CDR1 MNHNS and CDR2 SASEGT. V shed 6 bases and J shed 0 bases, with 12 bases lying between them.

Many counts were recorded for this clonotype. The genes are TRBV6-1 and TRBJ2-2; unclear D gene. CDR3 size: 14 residues. Deletions cut 5 bases from V and 5 bases from J, with 12 bases between. Germline CDR1 is MNHNS and CDR2 is SASEGT. CDR3 amino acids: CASSWTPQTGELFF. CDR3 coding DNA: TGTGCCAGCAGTTGGACGCCCCAAACCGGGGAGCTGTTTTTT.

This clonotype was observed a few times. The CDR3 sequence: CASSLLPPDRDAYGYTF. DNA for the CDR3: TGTGCCAGCAGTTTACTTCCTCCGGACAGGGATGCCTATGGCTACACCTTC. The V gene is TRBV28, the J gene TRBJ1-2; 8 bases agree with TRBD1. Germline V lookup: CDR1 MDHEN, CDR2 SYDVKM. The CDR3 is 17 amino acids. The ends lost 2 bases at V and 4 bases at J; junction bases unmatched: 12.

The chain has TRBV6-1 and TRBJ1-5; no clear D. The CDR3 is 14 residues long. Trimming cost V 1 base and J 6 bases, with 10 bases left between them. Germline lookup yields CDR1 MNHNS and CDR2 SASEGT. In DNA form, the CDR3 reads TGTGCCAGCAGTGAAGACAGCTTGGGTCAGCCCCAGCATTTT. It yields the protein CASSEDSLGQPQHF.

The chain employs TRBV9 and TRBJ2-5; the match to TRBD1 covers 7 bases. J was trimmed by 3 bases and V by 3 bases; bases with no gene match: 8. Germline CDR1 and CDR2: SGDLS and YYNGEE. This CDR3 is 15 amino acids long. In nucleotides, the CDR3 is TGTGCCAGCAGCGCTTACCCCACAGGGGAAGAGACCCAGTACTTC. Protein: CASSAYPTGEETQYF.

In this sample, this clonotype turned up a few times. The chain couples TRBV4-1 to TRBJ1-6; D is undetermined. Germline lookup yields CDR1 MGHRA and CDR2 YSYEKL. The CDR3 consists of 13 residues. The V and J ends lost 3 bases and 15 bases respectively, with 15 bases between them. The CDR3 nucleotides read TGCGCCAGCAGCCAGAGAATCGTCGAAGGCCTCCACTTT. It encodes CASSQRIVEGLHF.

The chain is built from TRBV27 and TRBJ1-1, with a tentative D call TRBD1 (5 bases). V dropped 1 base and J dropped 7 bases, with 16 bases sitting between them. The CDR3 spans 15 residues. Germline V gene data show CDR1 as MNHEY and CDR2 as SMNVEV (reference sequence). The DNA of the CDR3 is TGTGCCAGCAGTTTATACGGGGGGTGGCGAGATGAAGCTTTCTTT. Protein: CASSLYGGWRDEAFF.

Many counts were recorded for this clonotype. The rearrangement uses TRBV11-2 and TRBJ2-1, with a weak D call TRBD2 (5 bases). V was trimmed by 8 bases and J by 3 bases, leaving 11 bases between them. This CDR3 is built from 13 residues. Germline V gene lookup returns CDR1 SGHAT and CDR2 FQNNGV. The CDR3 protein is CASGLTRYNEQFF. CDR3 nucleotides: TGTGCCAGCGGACTGACCCGCTACAATGAGCAGTTCTTC.

This clonotype has just a few counts. J is TRBJ1-5 and V is TRBV19; the match to TRBD1 covers 7 bases. CDR1 and CDR2 from the germline V gene are LNHDA and SQIVND (reference sequence). There are 16 residues in the CDR3. V lost 3 bases and J lost 0; bases outside the gene matches: 5. The CDR3 region is CASSIRGTDSNQPQHF. The CDR3 DNA follows: TGTGCCAGTAGTATCCGGGGGACAGATAGCAATCAGCCCCAGCATTTT.

J is TRBJ2-5 and V is TRBV11-2; TRBD1 might be the D (5 bases). The CDR3 is made up of 15 amino acids. Germline V lookup: CDR1 SGHAT, CDR2 FQNNGV. The V and J ends lost 2 bases and 2 bases respectively, with 12 bases between them. For the CDR3, the DNA is TGTGCCAGCAGCTTAACGTCCCGACAGCAAGAGACCCAGTACTTC. Translating it yields CASSLTSRQQETQYF.

This sequence joins TRBV19 and TRBJ1-1, with D tentatively TRBD1 (5 bases). Per the germline V gene, CDR1 is LNHDA and CDR2 is SQIVND (reference sequence). V dropped 3 bases and J dropped 0 bases, with 11 bases sitting between them. This CDR3 is 15 amino acids long. CDR3 residues: CASSIGGTLNTEAFF. CDR3 DNA sequence: TGTGCCAGTAGTATTGGGGGGACGTTGAACACTGAAGCTTTCTTT.

At least ten counts were recorded for this clonotype. The genes are TRBV12-3 or TRBV12-4 and TRBJ1-1; the D gene is possibly TRBD1 (6 bases). The V and J ends lost 4 bases and 7 bases respectively, with 16 bases between them. The CDR3 has 14 residues. Here the CDR3 reads CASSYGQPTNEAFF. The DNA of the CDR3 is TGTGCCAGCAGTTATGGACAGCCGACAAATGAAGCTTTCTTT.

This clonotype was found many times. J is TRBJ2-1 and V is TRBV24-1; 11 bases fit TRBD2. Germline trimming cut 0 bases from V and 8 bases from J; bases unmatched to any gene: 8. Germline V gene lookup returns CDR1 KGHDR and CDR2 SFDVKD. The CDR3 consists of 17 residues. CDR3 sequence (DNA): TGTGCCACCAGTGATTTGGGGCTAGCGGGGGGCGGGGATGAGCAGTTCTTC. Amino acid sequence: CATSDLGLAGGGDEQFF.

This clonotype was counted ten times or more. CDR3 coding DNA: TGTGCCAGCAGCTTAGATGTAGCAGATACGCAGTATTTT. The encoded protein is CASSLDVADTQYF. The gene calls are TRBV11-2 and TRBJ2-3, with D hard to call. This CDR3 region has 13 residues. The germline CDR1 and CDR2 sequences are SGHAT and FQNNGV. The V gene lost 0 bases and the J gene lost 4 bases, with 5 bases spanning the gap.

This clonotype was found many times. The chain's CDR3 is CASSFGGRYGYTF. The CDR3 DNA reads TGTGCCAGCAGTTTTGGCGGCCGGTATGGCTACACCTTC. This chain connects TRBV27 to TRBJ1-2, with D uncertain. The CDR3 has 13 amino acids. V was trimmed by 3 bases and J by 5 bases, leaving 10 bases between them. CDR1 is MNHEY and CDR2 is SMNVEV in the germline V gene (reference sequence).

This clonotype was detected many times. The chain recombines TRBV9 with TRBJ1-6, with a possible D match to TRBD1 (6 bases). Germline values: CDR1 SGDLS, CDR2 YYNGEE. V lost 3 bases and J 14 bases, leaving 18 bases between the germline ends. The CDR3 has 14 amino acids. This CDR3 reads CASSADTGFQTLHF. The CDR3 nucleotides are TGTGCCAGCAGCGCCGATACAGGGTTTCAAACCCTCCACTTT.

The table lists this clonotype with a few counts. The chain carries TRBV20-1 and TRBJ2-7; D gene uncertain. The CDR3 is 12 residues long. From germline, CDR1 is DFQATT and CDR2 SNEGSKA (reference sequence). V was pared by 3 bases and J by 2 bases, with 8 bases between. The CDR3 sequence: CSASGDTYEQYF. The CDR3 DNA sequence: TGCAGTGCTAGCGGAGACACCTACGAGCAGTACTTC.